Each of the 7 T cell receptor beta chains below was sequenced from the same sample in a study of blood T cell repertoires in COVID-19. Profiled with immunoSEQ multiplex PCR; TCRdb holds only in-frame clones, not every one. The table lists around 97,000 clones, 85% to 90% of them singletons. The sequenced sample was peripheral blood. The receptors stem from a human donor in a cohort sampled during active COVID-19.

This clone was picked up many times. This chain joins TRBV19 and TRBJ2-7; 8 nucleotides agree with TRBD1. The CDR3 has 14 residues. V was clipped by 7 bases and J by 5 bases; unmatched bases: 10. Germline V lookup: CDR1 LNHDA, CDR2 SQIVND (reference sequence). The CDR3 spells CASTGTGSNHEQYF. CDR3 bases: TGTGCCAGTACCGGGACAGGATCAAACCACGAGCAGTACTTC.

The table lists this clone with a few counts. The CDR3: CASSWGAGGPKDEQFF. The DNA for the CDR3 is TGTGCCAGCAGTTGGGGGGCGGGAGGGCCCAAAGATGAGCAGTTCTTC. The V call is TRBV6-2 or TRBV6-3, the J call TRBJ2-1; 9 nucleotides align to TRBD2. The CDR3 runs to 16 residues. Germline CDR1 and CDR2: MNHEY and SVGEGT. V lost 4 bases to trimming and J lost 8 bases; unmatched junction nucleotides: 12.

The chain has TRBV7-2 and TRBJ1-5, with no clear D. Trimming took 1 base from V and 5 from J, leaving 6 bases between them. Germline CDR1 reads SGHTA; CDR2 reads FQGNSA. The CDR3 totals 13 residues. In DNA form, the CDR3 reads TGTGCCAGCAGCTTAGTTGGAGATCAGCCCCAGCATTTT. The encoded protein is CASSLVGDQPQHF.

Only a few counts were recorded for this clone. The rearrangement links TRBV6-5 to TRBJ1-3; D is perhaps TRBD1 (6 bases). Germline-derived CDR1 and CDR2 are MNHEY and SVGAGI. The CDR3 contains 14 residues. V lost 2 bases, J lost 6 bases, and 11 bases lay in between. CDR3 sequence (DNA): TGTGCCAGCAGTTACCAGGGGTCGTCAAACACCATATATTTT. Protein: CASSYQGSSNTIYF.

J is TRBJ1-2 and V is TRBV6-5, with D perhaps matching TRBD1 (5 bases). This CDR3 comprises 14 residues. Germline lookup yields CDR1 MNHEY and CDR2 SVGAGI. Trimming removed 2 bases at V and 1 base at J, with 8 bases between. The CDR3 nucleotides are TGTGCCAGCAGTTACAACGGGGGTAACTATGGCTACACCTTC. Translation gives CASSYNGGNYGYTF.

The chain uses TRBV10-3 and TRBJ1-6; the D is unclear. In germline, CDR1 is ENHRY, CDR2 SYGVKD. This CDR3 spans 15 amino acids. V was cut by 3 bases and J by 5 bases, with 11 bases left in between. The CDR3 reads CAISDWERDNSPLHF. CDR3 in DNA: TGTGCCATCAGTGATTGGGAGCGCGATAATTCACCCCTCCACTTT.

This rearrangement joins TRBV11-2 to TRBJ2-2, with 11 nucleotides matching TRBD2. CDR1 SGHAT and CDR2 FQNNGV come from the germline V gene. V shed 4 bases, J shed 1 base, and the junction held 2 bases outside the gene matches. The CDR3 covers 16 residues. The CDR3, as DNA: TGTGCCAGCAGCTACGGACTAGCGGGGAACACCGGGGAGCTGTTTTTT. Protein: CASSYGLAGNTGELFF.